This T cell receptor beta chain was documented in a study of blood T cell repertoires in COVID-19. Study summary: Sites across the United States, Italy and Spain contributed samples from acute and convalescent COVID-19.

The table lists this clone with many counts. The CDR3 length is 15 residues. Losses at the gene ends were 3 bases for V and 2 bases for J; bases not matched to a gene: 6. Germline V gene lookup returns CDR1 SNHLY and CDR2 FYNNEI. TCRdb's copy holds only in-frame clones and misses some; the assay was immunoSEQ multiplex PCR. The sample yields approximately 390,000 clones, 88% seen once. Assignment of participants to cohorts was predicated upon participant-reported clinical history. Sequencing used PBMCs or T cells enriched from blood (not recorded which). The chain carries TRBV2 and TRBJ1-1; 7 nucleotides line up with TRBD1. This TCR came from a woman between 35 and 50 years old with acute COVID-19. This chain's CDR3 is CASSESTGLNTEAFF. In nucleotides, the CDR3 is TGTGCCAGCAGTGAGTCGACAGGGTTAAACACTGAAGCTTTCTTT.